This T cell receptor (beta chain) is from a study of regulatory T cells in long-lasting Graves disease (dated by TCRdb to about 2021). Describing the broader study: Persistent Graves' disease meant more than 5 years of antithyroid drug treatment with TSH receptor autoantibodies that stayed positive. Peripheral blood TCR sequencing and RNA sequencing compared persistent Graves' disease patients with newly diagnosed Graves' disease patients. The study was conducted in China and was registered as a clinical trial. A total of approximately 35 samples underwent TCR sequencing: around 13 from persistent and roughly 20 from newly diagnosed Graves' disease patients. Persistent Graves' disease patients in the clinical cohort had taken antithyroid drugs for roughly ten years on average. The full study reports these points: Compared with newly diagnosed patients, patients with persistent Graves' disease had lower TCR Shannon entropy and fewer highly expanded clones, which suggests clonal expansion. Patients with persistent disease shared more public clonotypes (around 3,000) than newly diagnosed patients did (approximately 990). Peripheral blood alone was examined, since thyroid tissue, which constituted the primary lesion, could not be accessed. Sequencing and analysis were restricted to the TCR beta chain. The authors noted that the small sample size was a limitation that may lower accuracy. Persistent disease showed preferential use of TRBV28, TRBJ1-2 and TRBJ2-5, whereas newly diagnosed disease favored TRBV20-1 and TRBJ2-1.

The junction shows trimming of 3 bases on V and 4 bases on J, and the gene matches do not reach 4 bases of it. Inclusive of the bounding cysteine and phenylalanine, the CDR3 is 16 residues long. The read is trimmed to its CDR3 DNA, 48 bases read in frame from base 1. CDR1 and CDR2, looked up from the germline V gene, are SGHDN and FVKESK. This specimen's time point label, per the study, means: persistent/refractory GD, antithyroid drugs over 5 years with positive TRAb. RNA was extracted from PBMCs in TRIzol for both TCR sequencing and RNA sequencing. The diagnosis of Graves' disease followed American Thyroid Association guidelines. Recruitment of patients was carried out at an endocrinology department in Xi'an, China. From each patient, approximately 10 milliliters of peripheral blood was collected into an EDTA anticoagulant tube. Ficoll Paque Plus density gradient separation was used to isolate PBMCs, and no further T cell sorting was performed. An Agilent 2100 Bioanalyzer and agarose gel were used to assess RNA quality, and a NanoDrop 2000 was used to measure RNA concentration.

Libraries were prepared through multiplex PCR. Data came from an Illumina HiSeq 4000. CDR3 regions were amplified by Arm-PCR with iRepertoire HTBI primers to construct TCR beta libraries. PCR products were gel purified before sequencing. In the source study's methods: Across samples, about 63 TRBV and 13 to 15 TRBJ segments were identified and used for gene usage analysis of CDR3 amino acid clonotypes. COPE and FqMerger were used to merge filtered high-quality paired reads into contigs. BLAST was used to align contigs to IMGT TRBV, TRBD and TRBJ reference genes, with CDR3 defined following IMGT. Any clonotype with a frequency above 0.1% was counted as a highly expanded clone. Repertoire diversity was measured by Shannon entropy, and V-J evenness by the Gini coefficient. Clonotypes shared by more than one individual were considered public. The public reads were reanalyzed by TCRdb: fastp trimming at Q25, MiXCR alignment, in-frame beta chains only. Rows are combined by CDR3 protein, so each entry shows the most common genes and DNA. For this entry, the V and J calls and clone size follow TCRdb and not the study's own pipeline. In all, the sample holds 300,000 to 500,000 distinct CDR3 sequences, and 20% of those were seen once. The ten largest clones represent about a fifth of the sample.

Turning to this clonotype: What this receptor recognizes is not known. Qualities for individual bases were not recorded, and no much larger clone is one base off.

This specimen was peripheral blood mononuclear cells (PBMCs), taken when the disease was refractory, from a patient treated with antithyroid drugs. The TCR comes from a female donor with Graves disease. Rearrangement joined TRBV14 to TRBJ2-2; 11 bases in the middle match TRBD1. The sequence in DNA is TGTGCCAGCAGCCAGGACAGGGGGCTCGGCACCGGGGAGCTGTTTTTT. The resulting protein is CASSQDRGLGTGELFF.